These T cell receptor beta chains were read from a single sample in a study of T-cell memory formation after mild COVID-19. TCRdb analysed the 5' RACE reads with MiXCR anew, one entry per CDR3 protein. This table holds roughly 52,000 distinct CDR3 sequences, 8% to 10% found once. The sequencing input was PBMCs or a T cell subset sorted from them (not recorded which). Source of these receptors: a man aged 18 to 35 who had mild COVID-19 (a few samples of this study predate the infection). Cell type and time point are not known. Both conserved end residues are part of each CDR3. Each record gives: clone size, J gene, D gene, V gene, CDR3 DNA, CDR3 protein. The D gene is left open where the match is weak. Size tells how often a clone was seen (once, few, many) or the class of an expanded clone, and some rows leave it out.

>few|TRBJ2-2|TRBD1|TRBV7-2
TGTGCCAGCAGCTTCCCGGGACAGGGGGCTTCGAACACCGGGGAGCTGTTTTTT
CASSFPGQGASNTGELFF
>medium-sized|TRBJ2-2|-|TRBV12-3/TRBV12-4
TGTGCCAGCAGTACCCGAGGGTCCGGGGAGCTGTTTTTT
CASSTRGSGELFF
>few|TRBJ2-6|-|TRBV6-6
TGTGCCAGCAGTTCACAGAGCTCTGGGGCCAACGTCCTGACTTTC
CASSSQSSGANVLTF
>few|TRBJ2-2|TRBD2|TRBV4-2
TGTGCCAGCAGAAGACTAGCGGGGGACCAAAACACCGGGGAGCTGTTTTTT
CASRRLAGDQNTGELFF
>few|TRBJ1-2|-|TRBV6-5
TGTGCCAGCAGTAGGCGACGGGACTTGTATGGCTACACCTTC
CASSRRRDLYGYTF
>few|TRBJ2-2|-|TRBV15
TGTGCCACCAGCCCCCTTGGGCACACCGGGGAGCTGTTTTTT
CATSPLGHTGELFF
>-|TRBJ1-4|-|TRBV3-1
TGTGCCAGCAGCCAAGATACGGGGGCGAATGAAAAACTGTTTTTT
CASSQDTGANEKLFF
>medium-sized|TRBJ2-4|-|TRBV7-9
TGTGCCAGCAGCTTAAGAGGGGCCAAAAACATTCAGTACTTC
CASSLRGAKNIQYF
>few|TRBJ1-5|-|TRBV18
TGTGCCAGCTCACCCCACCCTCAGCCCCAGCATTTT
CASSPHPQPQHF
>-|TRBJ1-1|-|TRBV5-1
TGCGCCAGCAGCAGGGGACGGCGGAACACTGAAGCTTTCTTT
CASSRGRRNTEAFF
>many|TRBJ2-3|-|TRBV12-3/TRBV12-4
TGTGCCAGCAGTTTAATGGGAGTCGTCCGCACAGATACGCAGTATTTT
CASSLMGVVRTDTQYF
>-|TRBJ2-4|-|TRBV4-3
TGCGCCAGCAGCCAAGACGGATGGGGATACAGTCAGTACTTC
CASSQDGWGYSQYF
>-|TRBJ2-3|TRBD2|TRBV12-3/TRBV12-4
TGTGCCAGCAGTCCGCCCGGGACTAGTGCCGATACGCAGTATTTT
CASSPPGTSADTQYF
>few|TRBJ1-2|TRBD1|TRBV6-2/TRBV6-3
TGTGCCAGCAGTTACTGGACAGGGACTGACTATGGCTACACCTTC
CASSYWTGTDYGYTF
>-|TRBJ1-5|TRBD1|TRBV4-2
TGTGCCAGCAGCCAAGCGACAGGGGGAAATCAGCCCCAGCATTTT
CASSQATGGNQPQHF
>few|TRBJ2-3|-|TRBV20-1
TGCAGTGCCTCTTGGGGGGGCCAAGATACGCAGTATTTT
CSASWGGQDTQYF
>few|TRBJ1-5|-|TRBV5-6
TGTGCCAGCAGCTTGGAGGGGGTGGGGCCCCAGCATTTT
CASSLEGVGPQHF
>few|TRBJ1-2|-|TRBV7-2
TGTGCCAGCAGCTCCCGGTTTGGCGGATTCGGCTACACCTTC
CASSSRFGGFGYTF
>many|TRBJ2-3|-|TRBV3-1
TGTGCCAGCAGCCAAGGTGTGGGGACCACAGATACGCAGTATTTT
CASSQGVGTTDTQYF
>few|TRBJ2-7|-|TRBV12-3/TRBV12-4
TGTGCCAGCAGTTTACTGGGGGAGCAGTACTTC
CASSLLGEQYF
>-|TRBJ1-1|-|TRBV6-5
TGTGCCAGCAGACCCACAGGGATTAATGAAGCTTTCTTT
CASRPTGINEAFF
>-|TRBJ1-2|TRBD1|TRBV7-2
TGTGCCAGCAGCCCTCACATGACAGGGTCGAGCCATGGCTACACCTTC
CASSPHMTGSSHGYTF
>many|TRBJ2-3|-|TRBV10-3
TGTGCCATCAGTGTGGCAGGGAGAACAGATACGCAGTATTTT
CAISVAGRTDTQYF
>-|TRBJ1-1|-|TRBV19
TGTGCCAGTAGTATGAAGGGGGACACTGAAGCTTTCTTT
CASSMKGDTEAFF
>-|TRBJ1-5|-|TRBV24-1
TGTGCCACCAGTGAAAGGTGGGAGGGAGAGCAGCCCCAGCATTTT
CATSERWEGEQPQHF
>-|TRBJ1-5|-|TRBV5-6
TGTGCCAGCAGCGGGGGGACGGCGGATCAGCCCCAGCATTTT
CASSGGTADQPQHF
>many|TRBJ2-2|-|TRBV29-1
TGCAGCGTCACCGGGACTTTGAACACCGGGGAGCTGTTTTTT
CSVTGTLNTGELFF
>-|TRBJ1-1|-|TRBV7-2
TGTGCCAGCAGCTTAGAATGGGGGGCCCCTGAAGCTTTCTTT
CASSLEWGAPEAFF
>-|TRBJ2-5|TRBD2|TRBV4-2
TGTGCCAGCAGCCAAGCTCCGCGGGGGGGGCTGGAGACCCAGTACTTC
CASSQAPRGGLETQYF
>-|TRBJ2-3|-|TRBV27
TGTGCCAGCAGTTCCCAACAGGGAGGGACATATACGCAGTATTTT
CASSSQQGGTYTQYF
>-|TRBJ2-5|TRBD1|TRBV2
TGTGCCAGCAGTAACCGGGACAGGGGGGTTGAGACCCAGTACTTC
CASSNRDRGVETQYF
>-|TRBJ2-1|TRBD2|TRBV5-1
TGCGCCAGCAGCTTTTCTAGCGGGGGGACGTCCTACAATGAGCAGTTCTTC
CASSFSSGGTSYNEQFF
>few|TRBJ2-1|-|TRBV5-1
TGCGCCAGCAGCCCCGGGGGTAGGGTAGTTAATGAGCAGTTCTTC
CASSPGGRVVNEQFF
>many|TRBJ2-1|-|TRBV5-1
TGCGCCAGCAGTTCTCCTGACGGAAACAATGAGCAGTTCTTC
CASSSPDGNNEQFF
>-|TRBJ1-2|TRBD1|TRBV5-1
TGCGCCAGCAGCCCGAGGGAGGACAGGACCCACTATGGCTACACCTTC
CASSPREDRTHYGYTF
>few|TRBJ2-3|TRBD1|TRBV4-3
TGCGCCAGCAGCCGACGACAGGGGAGGCGGGATACGCAGTATTTT
CASSRRQGRRDTQYF
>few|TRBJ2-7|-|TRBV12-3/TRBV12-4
TGTGCCAGCAGTTTAGTTGACTTTTTCTCCTACGAGCAGTACTTC
CASSLVDFFSYEQYF
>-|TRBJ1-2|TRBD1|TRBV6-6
TGTGCCAGCAGTTACGCCGACAGGGGGGATGGCTACACCTTC
CASSYADRGDGYTF
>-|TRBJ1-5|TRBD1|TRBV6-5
TGTGCCAGCAGTTACTCGATCCGCAGGTGTGAGGACAGGGTGGGCAATCAGCCCCAGCATTTT
CASSYSIRRCEDRVGNQPQHF
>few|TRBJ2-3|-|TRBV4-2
TGTGCCAGCAGCCAAGTCGGGGAAGGGACGGCCTTTACGCAGTATTTT
CASSQVGEGTAFTQYF
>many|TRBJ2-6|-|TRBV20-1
TGCAGTGCCCCAGAGACCTCTGGGGCCAACGTCCTGACTTTC
CSAPETSGANVLTF
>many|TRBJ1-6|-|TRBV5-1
TGCGCCAGCAGCTTTGCGAATTCACCCCTCCACTTT
CASSFANSPLHF
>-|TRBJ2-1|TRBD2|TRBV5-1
TGCGCCAGCAGCGTAGCGGGGGGGCCATCCAATGAGCAGTTCTTC
CASSVAGGPSNEQFF
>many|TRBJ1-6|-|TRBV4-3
TGCGCCAGCAGCCAAGAAATCGGTTCACCCCTCCACTTT
CASSQEIGSPLHF
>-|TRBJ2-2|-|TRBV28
TGTGCCAGCAGTTTAGCCGGGATCTACACCGGGGAGCTGTTTTTT
CASSLAGIYTGELFF